This T cell receptor beta chain was obtained from a study of early stage breast cancer tumors. About the study: Twelve of the 16 invasive tumors were ER+, PR+ and HER2-. General observations from the study: Chain pairing and CD4, CD8 or FOXP3 expression were not captured. Commonly generated sequences made up most enriched TCRB sequences shared between patients. Comparing each tissue with blood distinguished tumor from normal in about 90% of the 16 patients.

On this clone itself: As yet, its antigen is unknown.

The data were produced by immunoSEQ multiplex PCR, yet TCRdb's version contains in-frame clones alone and is incomplete. The table shows about 34,000 clones, with 70% to 75% occurring only once. Germline CDR1 is SGHVS and CDR2 is FNYEAQ. V lost 1 base and J 5 bases, leaving 11 bases between the germline ends. The CDR3 length is 14 residues. This clonotype was sampled from a person younger than 45 with breast cancer. The sample was breast tumor tissue. The chain joins TRBV7-6 to TRBJ1-1, with D tentatively TRBD1 (5 bases). The CDR3 nucleotides are TGTGCCAGCAGCTTAGAAGAGGAGGGGACTGAAGCTTTCTTT. Translating gives CASSLEEEGTEAFF.